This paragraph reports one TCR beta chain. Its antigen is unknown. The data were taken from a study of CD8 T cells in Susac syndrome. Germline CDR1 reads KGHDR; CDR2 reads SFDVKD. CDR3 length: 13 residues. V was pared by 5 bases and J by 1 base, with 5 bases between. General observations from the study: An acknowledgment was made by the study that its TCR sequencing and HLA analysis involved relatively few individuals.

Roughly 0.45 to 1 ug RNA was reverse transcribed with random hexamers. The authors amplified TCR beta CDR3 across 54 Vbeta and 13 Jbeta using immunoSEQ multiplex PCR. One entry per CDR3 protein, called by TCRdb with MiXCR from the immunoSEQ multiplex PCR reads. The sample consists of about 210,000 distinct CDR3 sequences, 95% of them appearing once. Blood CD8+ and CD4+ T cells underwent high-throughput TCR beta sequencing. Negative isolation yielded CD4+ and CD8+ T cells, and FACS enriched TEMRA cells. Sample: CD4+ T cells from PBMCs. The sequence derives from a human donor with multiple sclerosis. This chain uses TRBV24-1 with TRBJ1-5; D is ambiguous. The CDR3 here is CATSGGSNQPQHF. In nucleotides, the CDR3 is TGTGCCACCAGTGGAGGGAGCAATCAGCCCCAGCATTTT.